A selection of T cell receptor beta chains follows, all from one sample in a study of T cells in localized non-small cell lung cancer. Sequenced by immunoSEQ multiplex PCR; TCRdb stores in-frame clones only, minus some. This sample has some 30,000 clones, with approximately 91% found just once. This material consisted of peripheral blood, taken before any cancer treatment. The receptors shown here come from a female donor at least 60 years old with stage I lung adenocarcinoma. Each CDR3 is given with its conserved first and last residue. The D gene is left open where the match is weak. Expanded clones are given a class, and other clones once, few, many or no size at all.

D gene: TRBD1; clone size: -; J gene: TRBJ2-7; V gene: TRBV5-1; CDR3 protein: CASTGTGAYEQYF; CDR3 DNA: TGCGCCAGCACCGGGACAGGAGCTTACGAGCAGTACTTC
D gene: -; clone size: -; J gene: TRBJ2-7; V gene: TRBV10-3; CDR3 protein: CAISGGFYEQYF; CDR3 DNA: TGTGCCATCAGTGGGGGGTTTTACGAGCAGTACTTC
D gene: TRBD1; clone size: -; J gene: TRBJ1-1; V gene: TRBV19; CDR3 protein: CASANQGAAEAFF; CDR3 DNA: TGTGCCAGCGCCAATCAGGGGGCCGCTGAAGCTTTCTTT
D gene: TRBD1; clone size: -; J gene: TRBJ1-3; V gene: TRBV7-2; CDR3 protein: CASSLAQGAFGNTIYF; CDR3 DNA: TGTGCCAGCAGCTTAGCTCAGGGGGCTTTCGGAAACACCATATATTTT
D gene: -; clone size: -; J gene: TRBJ2-3; V gene: TRBV25-1; CDR3 protein: CASSKGGTDTQYF; CDR3 DNA: TGTGCCAGCAGTAAGGGGGGCACAGATACGCAGTATTTT
D gene: -; clone size: -; J gene: TRBJ2-2; V gene: TRBV11-2; CDR3 protein: CASSQNGAGELFF; CDR3 DNA: TGTGCCAGCAGCCAGAACGGGGCCGGGGAGCTGTTTTTT
D gene: -; clone size: -; J gene: TRBJ2-1; V gene: TRBV7-2; CDR3 protein: CASSSITRPREQFF; CDR3 DNA: TGTGCCAGCAGCTCCATCACTAGGCCCAGGGAGCAGTTCTTC
D gene: TRBD1; clone size: -; J gene: TRBJ1-6; V gene: TRBV7-8; CDR3 protein: CASSALTTGLGSPLHF; CDR3 DNA: TGTGCCAGCAGCGCGCTAACGACAGGGTTGGGGTCACCCCTCCACTTT
D gene: -; clone size: -; J gene: TRBJ1-1; V gene: TRBV19; CDR3 protein: CASSSRPRTEAFF; CDR3 DNA: TGTGCCAGTAGTTCACGGCCGCGAACTGAAGCTTTCTTT
D gene: -; clone size: few; J gene: TRBJ2-5; V gene: TRBV7-2; CDR3 protein: CASSGQQETQYF; CDR3 DNA: TGTGCCAGCAGCGGACAGCAAGAGACCCAGTACTTC
D gene: -; clone size: -; J gene: TRBJ2-3; V gene: TRBV5-4; CDR3 protein: CASSAGTDTQYF; CDR3 DNA: TGTGCCAGCAGCGCCGGCACAGATACGCAGTATTTT
D gene: TRBD2; clone size: -; J gene: TRBJ2-5; V gene: TRBV11-3; CDR3 protein: CASSLGLAGRVETQYF; CDR3 DNA: TGTGCCAGCAGCTTGGGACTAGCGGGAAGGGTGGAGACCCAGTACTTC
D gene: -; clone size: once; J gene: TRBJ2-7; V gene: TRBV11-2; CDR3 protein: CASSLISGEYEQYF; CDR3 DNA: TGTGCCAGCAGCTTAATCTCCGGAGAATACGAGCAGTACTTC
D gene: -; clone size: -; J gene: TRBJ1-4; V gene: TRBV11-2; CDR3 protein: CASSLVLGAREKLFF; CDR3 DNA: TGTGCCAGCAGCTTAGTACTGGGGGCACGGGAAAAACTGTTTTTT
D gene: TRBD2; clone size: few; J gene: TRBJ2-3; V gene: TRBV10-2; CDR3 protein: CASRTSGGGDTQYF; CDR3 DNA: TGCGCCAGCAGAACTAGCGGGGGGGGAGATACGCAGTATTTT
D gene: TRBD1; clone size: -; J gene: TRBJ1-1; V gene: TRBV6-5; CDR3 protein: CASSSGTVNTEAFF; CDR3 DNA: TGTGCCAGCAGTAGCGGGACAGTGAACACTGAAGCTTTCTTT
D gene: TRBD1; clone size: -; J gene: TRBJ1-1; V gene: TRBV7-2; CDR3 protein: CASSATGSTEAFF; CDR3 DNA: TGTGCCAGCAGCGCGACAGGGTCCACTGAAGCTTTCTTT
D gene: TRBD2; clone size: -; J gene: TRBJ2-7; V gene: TRBV7-9; CDR3 protein: CASSLSGRVYEQYF; CDR3 DNA: TGTGCCAGCAGCTTAAGCGGGAGAGTCTACGAGCAGTACTTC
D gene: -; clone size: -; J gene: TRBJ2-5; V gene: TRBV11-3; CDR3 protein: CASSRGFQETQYF; CDR3 DNA: TGTGCCAGCAGCCGGGGGTTTCAAGAGACCCAGTACTTC
D gene: TRBD1; clone size: few; J gene: TRBJ2-7; V gene: TRBV19; CDR3 protein: CASSDRGRNEQYF; CDR3 DNA: TGTGCCAGTAGTGACAGGGGAAGGAACGAGCAGTACTTC
D gene: TRBD1; clone size: -; J gene: TRBJ2-3; V gene: TRBV28; CDR3 protein: CASSSQGVPDTQYF; CDR3 DNA: TGTGCCAGCAGTTCTCAGGGGGTCCCAGATACGCAGTATTTT
D gene: TRBD1; clone size: -; J gene: TRBJ2-5; V gene: TRBV30; CDR3 protein: CAWGTGGSETQYF; CDR3 DNA: TGTGCCTGGGGTACAGGGGGCTCAGAGACCCAGTACTTC
D gene: -; clone size: once; J gene: TRBJ2-7; V gene: TRBV5-6; CDR3 protein: CASSTIEQYF; CDR3 DNA: TGTGCCAGCAGCACCATAGAGCAGTACTTC
D gene: TRBD2; clone size: -; J gene: TRBJ2-7; V gene: TRBV30; CDR3 protein: CAWSVGPRAGDGEQYF; CDR3 DNA: TGTGCCTGGAGTGTAGGGCCCAGGGCGGGAGATGGCGAGCAGTACTTC
D gene: -; clone size: -; J gene: TRBJ1-5; V gene: TRBV2; CDR3 protein: CASSDYERQPQHF; CDR3 DNA: TGTGCCAGCAGTGATTACGAGAGGCAGCCCCAGCATTTT
D gene: -; clone size: -; J gene: TRBJ2-1; V gene: TRBV2; CDR3 protein: CASMPRQYNEQFF; CDR3 DNA: TGTGCCAGCATGCCTAGACAGTACAATGAGCAGTTCTTC
D gene: TRBD1; clone size: -; J gene: TRBJ1-3; V gene: TRBV5-1; CDR3 protein: CASSWTGADVSGNTIYF; CDR3 DNA: TGCGCCAGCAGCTGGACAGGGGCCGACGTCTCTGGAAACACCATATATTTT
D gene: -; clone size: -; J gene: TRBJ2-2; V gene: TRBV27; CDR3 protein: CASSWNQRRTGELFF; CDR3 DNA: TGTGCCAGCAGTTGGAATCAACGGAGGACCGGGGAGCTGTTTTTT
D gene: -; clone size: -; J gene: TRBJ2-7; V gene: TRBV11-2; CDR3 protein: CASSPSGPGKQYF; CDR3 DNA: TGTGCCAGCAGCCCCTCCGGACCGGGCAAGCAGTACTTC